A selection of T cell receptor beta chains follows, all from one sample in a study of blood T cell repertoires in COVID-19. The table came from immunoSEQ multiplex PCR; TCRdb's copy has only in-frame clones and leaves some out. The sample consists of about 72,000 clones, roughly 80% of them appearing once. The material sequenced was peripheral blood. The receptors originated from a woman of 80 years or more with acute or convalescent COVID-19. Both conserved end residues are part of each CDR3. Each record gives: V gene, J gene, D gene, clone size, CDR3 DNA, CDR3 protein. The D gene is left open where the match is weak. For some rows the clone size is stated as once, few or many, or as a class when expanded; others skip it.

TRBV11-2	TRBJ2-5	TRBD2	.	TGTGCCAGCAGCTTAGATCGGGGGGTTAAGGAGACCCAGTACTTC	CASSLDRGVKETQYF
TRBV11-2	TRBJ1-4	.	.	TGTGCCAGCAGCCCTAGGACAGCTCTGACAAAGAATGAAAAACTGTTTTTT	CASSPRTALTKNEKLFF
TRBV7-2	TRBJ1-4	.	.	TGTGCCAGCAGCTTAGACCTTCTGGGCAGTTCAACTAATGAAAAACTGTTTTTT	CASSLDLLGSSTNEKLFF
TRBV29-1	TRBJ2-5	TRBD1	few	TGCAGCGCAAGGGACAGTCAAGAGACCCAGTACTTC	CSARDSQETQYF
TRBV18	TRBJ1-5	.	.	TGTGCCAGCTCACCTGGGCCGAATCAGCCCCAGCATTTT	CASSPGPNQPQHF
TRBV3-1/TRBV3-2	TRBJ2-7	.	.	TGTGCCAGCAGCCGGGACTCTGTCTACGAGCAGTACTTC	CASSRDSVYEQYF
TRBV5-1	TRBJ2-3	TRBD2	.	TGCGCCAGCAGCGGACTAGCGGGGAGCACAGATACGCAGTATTTT	CASSGLAGSTDTQYF
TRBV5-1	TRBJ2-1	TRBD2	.	TGCGCCAGCAGCCGAACGGGACTAGCGGACTCCTACAATGAGCAGTTCTTC	CASSRTGLADSYNEQFF
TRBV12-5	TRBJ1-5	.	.	TGTGCTAGTGGTGAGGGGGGGTCCTTGGGGCCCCAGCATTTT	CASGEGGSLGPQHF
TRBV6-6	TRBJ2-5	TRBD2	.	TGTGCCAGCAGATTGAGCGGGGGGGCCGGAGAGACCCAGTACTTC	CASRLSGGAGETQYF
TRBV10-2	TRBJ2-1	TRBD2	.	TGCGCCAGCAGTGATGCCCTAGCGGGAGACGATGAGCAGTTCTTC	CASSDALAGDDEQFF
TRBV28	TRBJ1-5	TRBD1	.	TGTGCCAGCAGTTTACCCCGGACAGGGGCTAGCAATCAGCCCCAGCATTTT	CASSLPRTGASNQPQHF
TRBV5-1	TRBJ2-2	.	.	TGCGCCAGCAGTTATCAGGGGCCGAACACCGGGGAGCTGTTTTTT	CASSYQGPNTGELFF
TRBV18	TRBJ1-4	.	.	TGTGCCAGCTCACCACAGGGGAAAGCAACTAATGAAAAACTGTTTTTT	CASSPQGKATNEKLFF
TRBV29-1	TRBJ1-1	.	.	TGCAGCGTTGCCCAGACTGCGCACACTGAAGCTTTCTTT	CSVAQTAHTEAFF
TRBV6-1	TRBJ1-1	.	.	TGTGCCAGCAGTGAAACAGTAAACACTGAAGCTTTCTTT	CASSETVNTEAFF
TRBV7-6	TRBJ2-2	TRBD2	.	TGTGCCAGCAGCGCCCCGGGGGCGGGAGCGGGGGCCTACACCGGGGAGCTGTTTTTT	CASSAPGAGAGAYTGELFF
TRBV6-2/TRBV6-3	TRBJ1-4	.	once	TGTGCCAGCAGTTGGGGCCGCAGGGCGGAAGAAAAACTGTTTTTT	CASSWGRRAEEKLFF
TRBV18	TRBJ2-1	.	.	TGTGCCAGCTCGCTTCGGGAGCTCAATGAGCAGTTCTTC	CASSLRELNEQFF
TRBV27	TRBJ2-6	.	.	TGTGCCAGCAGCGTCCGGGGGTCTGGGGCCAACGTCCTGACTTTC	CASSVRGSGANVLTF
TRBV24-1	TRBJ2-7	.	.	TGTGCCACCAGTGACCGTTACTACGAGCAGTACTTC	CATSDRYYEQYF
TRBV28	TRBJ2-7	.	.	TGTGCCAGCAGTTTATCCCCCGCCTACGAGCAGTACTTC	CASSLSPAYEQYF
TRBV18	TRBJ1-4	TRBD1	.	TGTGCCAGCTCACCCACCGGGACAGCATATAATGAAAAACTGTTTTTT	CASSPTGTAYNEKLFF
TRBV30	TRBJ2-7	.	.	TGTGCCTGGAGTCCCCCCTTTCGCGAGCAGTACTTC	CAWSPPFREQYF
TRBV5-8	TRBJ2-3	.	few	TGTGCCAGCAGCTTGGGGGGAGTCGGTAGAGATACGCAGTATTTT	CASSLGGVGRDTQYF
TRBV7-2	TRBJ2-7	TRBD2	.	TGTGCCAGCAGCTCAGGACTAGCGGCCGACGGGCAGTACTTC	CASSSGLAADGQYF
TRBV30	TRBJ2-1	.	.	TGTGCCTGGAGTGTAACCTGGCGGGGTGAGCAGTTCTTC	CAWSVTWRGEQFF
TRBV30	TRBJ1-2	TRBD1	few	TGTGCCTGGAGTGTACGGGAACAGGGGGCGAATTATGGCTACACCTTC	CAWSVREQGANYGYTF
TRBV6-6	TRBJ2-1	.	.	TGTGCCAGCAGTTACGGCGGTGAGCAGTTCTTC	CASSYGGEQFF
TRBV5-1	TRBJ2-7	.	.	TGCGCCAGCAGCTCGCGGACAGAGGGAAACGAGCAGTACTTC	CASSSRTEGNEQYF
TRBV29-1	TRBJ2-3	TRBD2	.	TGCAGCGTGGGGACTAGCCTCACAGATACGCAGTATTTT	CSVGTSLTDTQYF
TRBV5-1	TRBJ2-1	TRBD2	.	TGCGCCAGCAGCTTGGGGGGGACTAGCGGGGCCGACAATGAGCAGTTCTTC	CASSLGGTSGADNEQFF
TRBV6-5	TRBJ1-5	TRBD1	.	TGTGCCAGCAGCGGGACAGGGGGCCGGAATCAGCCCCAGCATTTT	CASSGTGGRNQPQHF
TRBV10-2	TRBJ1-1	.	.	TGCGCCAGCCGATTCGGTAATCGTCCGGACACTGAAGCTTTCTTT	CASRFGNRPDTEAFF
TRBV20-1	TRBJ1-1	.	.	TGCAGTGTAGGAGGGAACACTGAAGCTTTCTTT	CSVGGNTEAFF
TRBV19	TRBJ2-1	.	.	TGTGCCAGTAGTATAACTGCGGGGAGCTCCTACAATGAGCAGTTCTTC	CASSITAGSSYNEQFF
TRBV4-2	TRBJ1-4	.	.	TGTGCCAGCAGCCAAGATCCCAGGGTAGGAACTAATGAAAAACTGTTTTTT	CASSQDPRVGTNEKLFF
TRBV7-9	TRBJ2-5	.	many	TGTGCCAGCAGCCCCACCCGACAGCAAGAGACCCAGTACTTC	CASSPTRQQETQYF